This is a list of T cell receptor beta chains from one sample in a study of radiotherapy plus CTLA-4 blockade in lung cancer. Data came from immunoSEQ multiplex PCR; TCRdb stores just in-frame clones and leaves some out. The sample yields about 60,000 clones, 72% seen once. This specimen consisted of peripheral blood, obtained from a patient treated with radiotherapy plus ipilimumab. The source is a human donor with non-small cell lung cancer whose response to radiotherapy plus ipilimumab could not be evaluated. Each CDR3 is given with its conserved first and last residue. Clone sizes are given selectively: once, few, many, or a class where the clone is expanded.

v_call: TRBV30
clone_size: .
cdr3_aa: CAWGGTGGGYTF

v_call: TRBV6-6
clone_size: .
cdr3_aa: CASSYSGSNYGYTF

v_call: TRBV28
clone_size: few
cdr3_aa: CASSFRLAGEQFF

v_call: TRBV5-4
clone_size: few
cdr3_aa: CASSFWDRDTYEQYF

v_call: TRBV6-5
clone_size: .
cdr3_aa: CASSPWARRGETQYF

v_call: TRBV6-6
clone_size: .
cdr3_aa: CASSYDAGEAGELFF

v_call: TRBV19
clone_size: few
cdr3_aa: CASSLSPGGIGETQYF

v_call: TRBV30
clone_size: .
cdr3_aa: CAWSRDIYEQYF

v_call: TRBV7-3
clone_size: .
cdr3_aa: CASSSNGGQPQHF

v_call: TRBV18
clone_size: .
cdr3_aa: CASSRATEETQYF

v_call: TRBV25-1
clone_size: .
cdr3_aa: CASLGTGEKVGWGNTIYF

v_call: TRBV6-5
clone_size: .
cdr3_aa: CASRSGEGIGYTF

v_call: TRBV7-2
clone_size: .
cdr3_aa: CASSLRPTGANYGYTF

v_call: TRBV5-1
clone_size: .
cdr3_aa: CASSLVPGRYEQYF

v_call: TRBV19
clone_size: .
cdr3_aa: CASNQGGNYGYTF

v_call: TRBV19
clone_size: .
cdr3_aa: CASTAGGPPYEQYF

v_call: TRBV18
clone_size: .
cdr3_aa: CASSPPTGSYEQYF

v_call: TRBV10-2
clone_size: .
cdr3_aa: CASSERNTEAFF

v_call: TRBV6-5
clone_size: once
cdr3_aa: CASSYSRLAGSYEQYF

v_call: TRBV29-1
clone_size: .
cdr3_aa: CSAEGRGGNEQFF

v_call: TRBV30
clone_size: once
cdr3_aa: CAWRRDTEAFF

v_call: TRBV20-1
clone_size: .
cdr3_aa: CSASRDREAFF

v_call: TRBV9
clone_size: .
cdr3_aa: CASSPHGGLLSGNTIYF

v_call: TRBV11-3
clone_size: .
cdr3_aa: CASSQSGTGYDTQYF

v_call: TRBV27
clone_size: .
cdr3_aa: CASREVGGRNTEAFF

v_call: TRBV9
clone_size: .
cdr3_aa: CASSPRLAGQYEQYF

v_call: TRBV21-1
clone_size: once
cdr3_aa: CASSKAFRDRGCNNYGYTF

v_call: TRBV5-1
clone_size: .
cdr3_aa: CASSLGSGRSSYEQYF

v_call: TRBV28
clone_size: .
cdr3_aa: CASSFDFPNQPQHF

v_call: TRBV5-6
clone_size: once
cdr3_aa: CASSLIDWSSYEQYF

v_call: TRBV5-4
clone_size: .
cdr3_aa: CASSFSSDQETQYF

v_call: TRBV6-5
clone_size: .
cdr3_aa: CASSTGGYGYTF

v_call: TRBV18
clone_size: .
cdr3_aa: CASSLAEGYEQYF

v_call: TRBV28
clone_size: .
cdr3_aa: CATTTGTGNQPQHF

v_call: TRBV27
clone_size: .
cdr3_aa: CASSTRTGLNYGYTF

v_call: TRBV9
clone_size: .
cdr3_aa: CASSKEGLAISEQFF

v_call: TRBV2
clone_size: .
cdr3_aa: CASSENGRGNDQPQHF

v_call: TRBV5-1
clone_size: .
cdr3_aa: CASSTLTGSTDTQYF

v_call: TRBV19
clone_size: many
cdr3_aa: CASSLQGPSEKLFF

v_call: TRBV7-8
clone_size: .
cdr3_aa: CASSSTGEGETQYF

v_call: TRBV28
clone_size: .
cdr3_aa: CASSLGLNDNQPQHF

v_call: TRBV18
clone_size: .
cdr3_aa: CASSPLRGDDEQFF

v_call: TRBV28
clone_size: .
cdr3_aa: CASSLFGTGGNTIYF

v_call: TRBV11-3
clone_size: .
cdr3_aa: CASSFSGGSSYEQYF

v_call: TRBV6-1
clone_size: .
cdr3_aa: CASGGQERGFYGYTF

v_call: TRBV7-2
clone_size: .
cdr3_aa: CASSSDRATEQYF

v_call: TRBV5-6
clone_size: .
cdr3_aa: CASSNQGETQYF

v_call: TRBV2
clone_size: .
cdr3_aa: CASTGTSGRDEQFF

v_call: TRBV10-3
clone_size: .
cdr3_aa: CAINPSTNGQGAFGNTIYF

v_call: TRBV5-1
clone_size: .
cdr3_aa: CASSSGTSGRTYEQYF

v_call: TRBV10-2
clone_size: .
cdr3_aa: CASKPSGDTQYF